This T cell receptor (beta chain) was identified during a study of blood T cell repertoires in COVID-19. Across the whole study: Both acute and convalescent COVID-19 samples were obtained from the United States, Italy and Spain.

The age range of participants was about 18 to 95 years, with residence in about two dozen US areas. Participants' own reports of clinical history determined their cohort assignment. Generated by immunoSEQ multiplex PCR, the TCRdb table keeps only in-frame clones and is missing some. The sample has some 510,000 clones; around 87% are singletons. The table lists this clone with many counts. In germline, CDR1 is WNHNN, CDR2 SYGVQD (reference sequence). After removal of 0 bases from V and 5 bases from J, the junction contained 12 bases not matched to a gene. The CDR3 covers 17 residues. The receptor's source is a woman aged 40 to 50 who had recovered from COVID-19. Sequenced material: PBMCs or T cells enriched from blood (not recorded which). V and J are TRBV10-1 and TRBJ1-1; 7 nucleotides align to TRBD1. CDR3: CASSESDEGGGGTEAFF. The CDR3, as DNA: TGCGCCAGCAGTGAGTCGGACGAAGGGGGCGGTGGGACTGAAGCTTTCTTT.